These T cell receptor beta chains were read from a single sample in a study of T cells in Graves' hyperthyroidism and ophthalmopathy. MiXCR, run by TCRdb on the multiplex PCR reads, gives a single entry per CDR3 protein. Of approximately 260,000 distinct CDR3 sequences listed, approximately 16% are singletons. Sequenced: blood. The receptor source for this set is a woman in her forties or fifties with Graves' hyperthyroidism that later progressed to Graves' ophthalmopathy. Both conserved end residues are part of each CDR3. Each record gives: D gene, V gene, clone size, J gene, CDR3 protein, CDR3 DNA. A D gene is named only where the DNA matches it firmly. A row's size may be missing; if present it is once, few, many or a size class.

d_gene: NA; v_gene: TRBV12-3/TRBV12-4; abundance: many; j_gene: TRBJ2-1; CDR3aa: CASSFVNSTIYNEQFF; CDR3nt: TGTGCCAGCAGTTTTGTGAATAGCACGATCTACAATGAGCAGTTCTTC
d_gene: NA; v_gene: TRBV6-2/TRBV6-3; abundance: many; j_gene: TRBJ2-7; CDR3aa: CASSRNRGAAYEQYF; CDR3nt: TGTGCCAGCAGCCGAAACCGGGGGGCCGCCTACGAGCAGTACTTC
d_gene: NA; v_gene: TRBV10-1; abundance: many; j_gene: TRBJ1-2; CDR3aa: CASSESGDYGYTF; CDR3nt: TGCGCCAGCAGTGAGTCTGGGGATTATGGCTACACCTTC
d_gene: NA; v_gene: TRBV6-6; abundance: NA; j_gene: TRBJ1-1; CDR3aa: CASSYGRGRSTEAFF; CDR3nt: TGTGCCAGCAGTTACGGGAGGGGTCGGTCCACTGAAGCTTTCTTT
d_gene: TRBD2; v_gene: TRBV2; abundance: NA; j_gene: TRBJ2-1; CDR3aa: CASSPPGLAGVHEQFF; CDR3nt: TGTGCCAGCAGCCCTCCGGGACTAGCGGGAGTCCATGAGCAGTTCTTC
d_gene: TRBD1; v_gene: TRBV28; abundance: many; j_gene: TRBJ1-5; CDR3aa: CASSLGGQGDQPQHF; CDR3nt: TGTGCCAGCAGTTTAGGGGGACAGGGTGACCAGCCCCAGCATTTT
d_gene: NA; v_gene: TRBV19; abundance: NA; j_gene: TRBJ2-2; CDR3aa: CASSLPGSSGELFF; CDR3nt: TGTGCCAGTAGTCTCCCCGGCAGTTCCGGGGAGCTGTTTTTT
d_gene: TRBD2; v_gene: TRBV20-1; abundance: many; j_gene: TRBJ2-5; CDR3aa: CSARLTSPGLPSGRRETQYF; CDR3nt: TGCAGTGCTAGACTTACTAGCCCAGGGCTTCCTAGCGGGCGGCGAGAGACCCAGTACTTC
d_gene: NA; v_gene: TRBV27; abundance: many; j_gene: TRBJ2-4; CDR3aa: CASSLRRAKNIQYF; CDR3nt: TGTGCCAGCAGTCTGCGGAGAGCCAAAAACATTCAGTACTTC
d_gene: NA; v_gene: TRBV12-3/TRBV12-4; abundance: many; j_gene: TRBJ2-5; CDR3aa: CASSRLHGLETQYF; CDR3nt: TGTGCCAGCAGCAGACTTCACGGATTAGAGACCCAGTACTTC
d_gene: TRBD2; v_gene: TRBV6-7; abundance: many; j_gene: TRBJ2-7; CDR3aa: CASSNPLGGSNEQYF; CDR3nt: TGTGCCAGCAGTAATCCTTTAGGCGGGAGTAACGAGCAGTACTTC
d_gene: NA; v_gene: TRBV7-2; abundance: many; j_gene: TRBJ2-3; CDR3aa: CASSLAGPADTQYF; CDR3nt: TGTGCCAGCAGCTTAGCCGGTCCCGCAGATACGCAGTATTTT
d_gene: NA; v_gene: TRBV7-8; abundance: NA; j_gene: TRBJ2-7; CDR3aa: CASSLAPGVTHEQYF; CDR3nt: TGTGCCAGCAGCTTAGCGCCCGGGGTAACCCACGAGCAGTACTTC
d_gene: NA; v_gene: TRBV2; abundance: many; j_gene: TRBJ1-5; CDR3aa: CASREDTGTQPQHF; CDR3nt: TGTGCCAGCAGGGAAGACACAGGGACGCAGCCCCAGCATTTT
d_gene: NA; v_gene: TRBV5-1; abundance: many; j_gene: TRBJ2-1; CDR3aa: CASSLEQGPYNEQFF; CDR3nt: TGCGCCAGCAGCTTGGAACAGGGACCCTACAATGAGCAGTTCTTC
d_gene: TRBD1; v_gene: TRBV30; abundance: many; j_gene: TRBJ1-5; CDR3aa: CAWSETGVIQPQHF; CDR3nt: TGTGCCTGGAGTGAGACAGGGGTGATACAGCCCCAGCATTTT
d_gene: NA; v_gene: TRBV6-1; abundance: many; j_gene: TRBJ1-1; CDR3aa: CASSSTGGNTEAFF; CDR3nt: TGTGCCAGCAGTTCTACAGGCGGGAACACTGAAGCTTTCTTT
d_gene: NA; v_gene: TRBV30; abundance: many; j_gene: TRBJ2-5; CDR3aa: CAWAGTVQETQYF; CDR3nt: TGTGCCTGGGCCGGGACCGTCCAAGAGACCCAGTACTTC
d_gene: NA; v_gene: TRBV10-2; abundance: NA; j_gene: TRBJ2-2; CDR3aa: CATTPIPITGELFF; CDR3nt: TGCGCCACCACCCCTATCCCCATAACCGGGGAGCTGTTTTTT
d_gene: NA; v_gene: TRBV7-3; abundance: many; j_gene: TRBJ1-1; CDR3aa: CASSLLDRTEAFF; CDR3nt: TGTGCCAGCAGCTTGCTGGACAGAACTGAAGCTTTCTTT
d_gene: TRBD1; v_gene: TRBV12-3/TRBV12-4; abundance: many; j_gene: TRBJ2-7; CDR3aa: CASSLVTGGIYEQYF; CDR3nt: TGTGCCAGCAGTTTGGTGACAGGGGGAATCTACGAGCAGTACTTC
d_gene: NA; v_gene: TRBV5-5; abundance: many; j_gene: TRBJ2-3; CDR3aa: CASSSRVDTQYF; CDR3nt: TGTGCCAGCAGCTCCAGGGTGGATACGCAGTATTTT
d_gene: NA; v_gene: TRBV12-3/TRBV12-4; abundance: many; j_gene: TRBJ1-3; CDR3aa: CASSFGSSGNTIYF; CDR3nt: TGTGCCAGCAGTTTTGGGTCATCTGGAAACACCATATATTTT
d_gene: NA; v_gene: TRBV7-2; abundance: many; j_gene: TRBJ2-5; CDR3aa: CASSLTWPGPQETQYF; CDR3nt: TGTGCCAGCAGCTTAACTTGGCCAGGCCCCCAAGAGACCCAGTACTTC
d_gene: NA; v_gene: TRBV30; abundance: many; j_gene: TRBJ1-1; CDR3aa: CAWSAGPNTEAFF; CDR3nt: TGTGCCTGGAGTGCTGGACCCAACACTGAAGCTTTCTTT
d_gene: NA; v_gene: TRBV3-1; abundance: many; j_gene: TRBJ1-2; CDR3aa: CASSYRVDYGYTF; CDR3nt: TGTGCCAGCAGTTACAGGGTGGACTATGGCTACACCTTC
d_gene: NA; v_gene: TRBV6-1; abundance: many; j_gene: TRBJ2-1; CDR3aa: CASRWRGNNEQFF; CDR3nt: TGTGCCAGCAGATGGCGGGGAAACAATGAGCAGTTCTTC
d_gene: TRBD1; v_gene: TRBV15; abundance: many; j_gene: TRBJ2-3; CDR3aa: CATSRAGQPGSDTQYF; CDR3nt: TGTGCCACCAGCAGAGCGGGACAGCCTGGCTCGGATACGCAGTATTTT
d_gene: NA; v_gene: TRBV24-1; abundance: few; j_gene: TRBJ1-5; CDR3aa: CATSRRGDSNQPQHF; CDR3nt: TGTGCCACCAGTCGACGGGGGGACAGCAATCAGCCCCAGCATTTT
d_gene: NA; v_gene: TRBV6-1; abundance: many; j_gene: TRBJ1-6; CDR3aa: CASRSQGFPLHF; CDR3nt: TGTGCCAGCAGATCACAGGGATTTCCCCTCCACTTT
d_gene: TRBD2; v_gene: TRBV27; abundance: many; j_gene: TRBJ2-1; CDR3aa: CASLPLAGGSNEQFF; CDR3nt: TGTGCCAGCCTACCCTTAGCGGGAGGGAGCAATGAGCAGTTCTTC
d_gene: NA; v_gene: TRBV20-1; abundance: NA; j_gene: TRBJ1-1; CDR3aa: CSARQDPNTEAFF; CDR3nt: TGCAGTGCTAGACAGGATCCGAACACTGAAGCTTTCTTT
d_gene: TRBD1; v_gene: TRBV20-1; abundance: many; j_gene: TRBJ2-5; CDR3aa: CSASSRPGQGKTQYF; CDR3nt: TGCAGTGCTAGTAGCCGACCGGGACAGGGGAAGACCCAGTACTTC
d_gene: NA; v_gene: TRBV20-1; abundance: few; j_gene: TRBJ1-5; CDR3aa: CSAIDYHRNQPQHF; CDR3nt: TGCAGTGCTATAGACTATCATAGGAATCAGCCCCAGCATTTT
d_gene: NA; v_gene: TRBV27; abundance: many; j_gene: TRBJ1-1; CDR3aa: CASSHAPGAEAFF; CDR3nt: TGTGCCAGCAGCCATGCCCCGGGGGCTGAAGCTTTCTTT
d_gene: TRBD1; v_gene: TRBV18; abundance: NA; j_gene: TRBJ1-4; CDR3aa: CASSPGQGAHEKLFF; CDR3nt: TGTGCCAGCTCACCCGGACAGGGGGCTCATGAAAAACTGTTTTTT
d_gene: TRBD1; v_gene: TRBV28; abundance: NA; j_gene: TRBJ1-4; CDR3aa: CASNRGLGEKLFF; CDR3nt: TGTGCCAGCAACAGGGGTCTGGGTGAAAAACTGTTTTTT
d_gene: NA; v_gene: TRBV20-1; abundance: NA; j_gene: TRBJ1-1; CDR3aa: CSGPRTTEAFF; CDR3nt: TGCAGTGGGCCAAGGACAACTGAAGCTTTCTTT
d_gene: TRBD2; v_gene: TRBV20-1; abundance: many; j_gene: TRBJ2-5; CDR3aa: CSARDSGILQETQYF; CDR3nt: TGCAGTGCTAGAGATAGCGGGATACTCCAAGAGACCCAGTACTTC
d_gene: TRBD1; v_gene: TRBV7-3; abundance: many; j_gene: TRBJ2-1; CDR3aa: CASSPDRAGYNEQFF; CDR3nt: TGTGCCAGCAGCCCCGACAGGGCTGGCTACAATGAGCAGTTCTTC
d_gene: NA; v_gene: TRBV29-1; abundance: many; j_gene: TRBJ2-2; CDR3aa: CSVERPGELFF; CDR3nt: TGCAGCGTTGAGCGTCCCGGGGAGCTGTTTTTT
d_gene: NA; v_gene: TRBV11-3; abundance: many; j_gene: TRBJ2-3; CDR3aa: CASSFDGTHEGTQYF; CDR3nt: TGTGCCAGCAGCTTTGACGGGACTCATGAGGGTACGCAGTATTTT
d_gene: NA; v_gene: TRBV28; abundance: many; j_gene: TRBJ1-1; CDR3aa: CASSLKDGRNTEAFF; CDR3nt: TGTGCCAGCAGTTTAAAGGACGGCAGGAACACTGAAGCTTTCTTT
d_gene: NA; v_gene: TRBV11-1; abundance: many; j_gene: TRBJ1-1; CDR3aa: CASSLARVSTEAFF; CDR3nt: TGTGCCAGCAGCTTAGCAAGGGTCTCTACTGAAGCTTTCTTT
d_gene: NA; v_gene: TRBV18; abundance: many; j_gene: TRBJ2-7; CDR3aa: CASSPGLGVREQYF; CDR3nt: TGTGCCAGCTCACCCGGGCTAGGGGTACGGGAGCAGTACTTC
d_gene: NA; v_gene: TRBV3-1; abundance: few; j_gene: TRBJ2-2; CDR3aa: CASSQGASGEIPGELFF; CDR3nt: TGTGCCAGCAGCCAAGGAGCGTCGGGGGAGATACCCGGGGAGCTGTTTTTT
d_gene: TRBD2; v_gene: TRBV5-4; abundance: few; j_gene: TRBJ2-3; CDR3aa: CASSLTSGTDTQYF; CDR3nt: TGTGCCAGCAGCCTGACTAGCGGCACAGATACGCAGTATTTT
d_gene: NA; v_gene: TRBV6-1; abundance: many; j_gene: TRBJ2-7; CDR3aa: CATVGTTLYEQYF; CDR3nt: TGTGCCACCGTCGGGACGACCCTCTACGAGCAGTACTTC
d_gene: TRBD1; v_gene: TRBV7-2; abundance: NA; j_gene: TRBJ1-3; CDR3aa: CASSSPWDRTGNTIYF; CDR3nt: TGTGCCAGCAGCTCCCCGTGGGACAGAACTGGAAACACCATATATTTT
d_gene: TRBD1; v_gene: TRBV28; abundance: NA; j_gene: TRBJ1-2; CDR3aa: CASTRRDRGYGYTF; CDR3nt: TGTGCCAGCACCCGTCGGGACAGGGGCTATGGCTACACCTTC
d_gene: NA; v_gene: TRBV6-1; abundance: many; j_gene: TRBJ1-1; CDR3aa: CASSAGAWDPEAFF; CDR3nt: TGTGCCAGCAGTGCGGGAGCGTGGGACCCTGAAGCTTTCTTT
d_gene: TRBD2; v_gene: TRBV7-9; abundance: many; j_gene: TRBJ2-1; CDR3aa: CASSASGSGQFF; CDR3nt: TGTGCCAGCAGCGCTAGCGGGAGTGGGCAGTTCTTC
d_gene: TRBD2; v_gene: TRBV20-1; abundance: many; j_gene: TRBJ2-3; CDR3aa: CSARELAGVAAGTDTQYF; CDR3nt: TGCAGTGCTAGAGAGCTAGCGGGAGTCGCTGCTGGCACAGATACGCAGTATTTT